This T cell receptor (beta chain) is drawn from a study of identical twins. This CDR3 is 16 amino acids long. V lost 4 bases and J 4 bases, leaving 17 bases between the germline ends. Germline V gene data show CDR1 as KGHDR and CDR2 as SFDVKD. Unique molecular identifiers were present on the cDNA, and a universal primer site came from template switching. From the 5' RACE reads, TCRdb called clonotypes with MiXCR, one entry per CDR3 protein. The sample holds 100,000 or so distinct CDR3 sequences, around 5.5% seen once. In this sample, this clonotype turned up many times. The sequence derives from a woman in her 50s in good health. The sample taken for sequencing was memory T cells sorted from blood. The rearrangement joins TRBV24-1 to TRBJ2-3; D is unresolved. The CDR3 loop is CATSEDGPLSPDTQYF. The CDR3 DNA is TGTGCCACCAGTGAGGACGGACCCTTGTCCCCAGATACGCAGTATTTT.